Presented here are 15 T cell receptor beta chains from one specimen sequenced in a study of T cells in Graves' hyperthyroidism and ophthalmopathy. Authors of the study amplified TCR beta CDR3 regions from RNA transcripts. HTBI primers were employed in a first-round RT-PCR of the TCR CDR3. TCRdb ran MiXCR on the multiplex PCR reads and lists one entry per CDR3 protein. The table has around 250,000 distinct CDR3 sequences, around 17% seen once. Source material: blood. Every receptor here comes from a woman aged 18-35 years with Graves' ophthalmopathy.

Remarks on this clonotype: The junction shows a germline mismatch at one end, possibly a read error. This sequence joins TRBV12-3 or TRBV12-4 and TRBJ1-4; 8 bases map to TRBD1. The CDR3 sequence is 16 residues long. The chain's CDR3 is CASSLILGQGHEKLFF. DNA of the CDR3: TGTGCCAGCAGTTTAATCCTCGGACAGGGTCATGAAAAGCTGTTTTTT.

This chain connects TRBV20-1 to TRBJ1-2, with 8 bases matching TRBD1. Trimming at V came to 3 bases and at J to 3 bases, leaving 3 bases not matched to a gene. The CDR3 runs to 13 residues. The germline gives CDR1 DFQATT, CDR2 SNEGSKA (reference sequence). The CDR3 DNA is TGCAGTGCTAGCCCGGGACAGGACTATGGCTACACCTTC. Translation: CSASPGQDYGYTF.

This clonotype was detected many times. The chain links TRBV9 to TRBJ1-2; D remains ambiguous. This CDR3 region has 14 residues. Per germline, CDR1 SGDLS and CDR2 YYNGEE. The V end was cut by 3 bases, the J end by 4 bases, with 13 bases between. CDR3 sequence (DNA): TGTGCCAGCAGCGCGGATTTGGCTCTCTATGGCTACACCTTC. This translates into CASSADLALYGYTF.

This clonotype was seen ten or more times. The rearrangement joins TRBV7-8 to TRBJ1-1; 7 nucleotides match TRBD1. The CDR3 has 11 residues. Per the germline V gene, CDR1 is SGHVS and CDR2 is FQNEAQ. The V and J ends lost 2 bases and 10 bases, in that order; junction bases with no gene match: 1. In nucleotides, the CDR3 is TGTGCCAGCAGCTTAACAGGGGTAGCTTTCTTT. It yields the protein CASSLTGVAFF. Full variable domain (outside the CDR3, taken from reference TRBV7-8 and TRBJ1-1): GAGVSQSPRYKVAKRGQDVALRCDPISGHVSLFWYQQALGQGPEFLTYFQNEAQLDKSGLPSDRFFAERPEGSVSTLKIQRTQQEDSAVYLCASSLTGVAFFGQGTRLTVV.

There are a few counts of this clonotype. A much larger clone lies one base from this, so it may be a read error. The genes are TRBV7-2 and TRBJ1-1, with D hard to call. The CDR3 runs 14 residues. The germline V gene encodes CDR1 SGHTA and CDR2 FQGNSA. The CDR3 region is CASSLAGGNTEALF. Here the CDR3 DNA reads TGTGCCAGCAGCCTAGCCGGCGGGAACACTGAAGCTCTCTTT.

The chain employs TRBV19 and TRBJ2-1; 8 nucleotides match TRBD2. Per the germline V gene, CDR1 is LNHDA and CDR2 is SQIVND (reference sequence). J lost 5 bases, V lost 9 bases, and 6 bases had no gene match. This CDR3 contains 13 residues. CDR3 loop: CASGLALNNEQFF. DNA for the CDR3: TGTGCCAGCGGACTAGCCCTAAACAATGAGCAGTTCTTC.

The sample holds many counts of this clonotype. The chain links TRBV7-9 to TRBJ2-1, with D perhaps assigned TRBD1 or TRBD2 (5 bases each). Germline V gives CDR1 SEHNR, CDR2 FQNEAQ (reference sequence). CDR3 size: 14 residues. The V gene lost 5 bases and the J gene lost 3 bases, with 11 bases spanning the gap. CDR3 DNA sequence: TGTGCCAGCAGCGAGGGGCAGTTCTACAATGAGCAGTTCTTC. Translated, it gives CASSEGQFYNEQFF.

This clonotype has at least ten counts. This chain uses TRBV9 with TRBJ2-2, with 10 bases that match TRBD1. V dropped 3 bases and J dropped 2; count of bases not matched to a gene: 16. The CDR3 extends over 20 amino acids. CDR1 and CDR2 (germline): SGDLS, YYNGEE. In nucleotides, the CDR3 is TGTGCCAGCAGCGGGACTCGGGACAGGGGAAGTCGAGTCAACACCGGGGAGCTGTTTTTT. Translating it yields CASSGTRDRGSRVNTGELFF. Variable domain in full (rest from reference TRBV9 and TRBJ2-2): DSGVTQTPKHLITATGQRVTLRCSPRSGDLSVYWYQQSLDQGLQFLIQYYNGEERAKGNILERFSAQQFPDLHSELNLSSLELGDSALYFCASSGTRDRGSRVNTGELFFGEGSRLTVL.

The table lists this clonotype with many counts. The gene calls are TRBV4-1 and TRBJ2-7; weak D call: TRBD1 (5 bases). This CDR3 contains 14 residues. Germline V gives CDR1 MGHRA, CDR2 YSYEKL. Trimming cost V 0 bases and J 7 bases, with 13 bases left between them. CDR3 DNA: TGCGCCAGCAGCCAAGAAACACAGGTCGAAGAGCAGTACTTC. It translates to CASSQETQVEEQYF.

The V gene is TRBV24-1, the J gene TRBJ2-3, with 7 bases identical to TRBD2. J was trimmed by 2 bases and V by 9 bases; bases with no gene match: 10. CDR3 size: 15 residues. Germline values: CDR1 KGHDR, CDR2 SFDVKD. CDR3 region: CATGISGRNTDTQYF. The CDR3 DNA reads TGTGCCACCGGTATTAGCGGGCGAAACACAGATACGCAGTATTTT.

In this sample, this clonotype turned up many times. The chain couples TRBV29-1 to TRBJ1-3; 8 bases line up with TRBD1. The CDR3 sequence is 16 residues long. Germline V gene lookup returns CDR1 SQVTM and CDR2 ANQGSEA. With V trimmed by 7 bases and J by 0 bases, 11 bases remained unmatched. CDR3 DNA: TGCAGCGCTGGAGGCGGACAGGGTTTCTCTGGAAACACCATATATTTT. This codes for CSAGGGQGFSGNTIYF.

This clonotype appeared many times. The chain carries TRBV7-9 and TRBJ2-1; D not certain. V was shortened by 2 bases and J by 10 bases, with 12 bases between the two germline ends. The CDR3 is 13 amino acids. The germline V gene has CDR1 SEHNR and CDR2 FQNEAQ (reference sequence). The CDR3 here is CASSLSGPREQFF. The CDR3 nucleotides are TGTGCCAGCAGCTTATCAGGCCCCAGGGAGCAGTTCTTC.

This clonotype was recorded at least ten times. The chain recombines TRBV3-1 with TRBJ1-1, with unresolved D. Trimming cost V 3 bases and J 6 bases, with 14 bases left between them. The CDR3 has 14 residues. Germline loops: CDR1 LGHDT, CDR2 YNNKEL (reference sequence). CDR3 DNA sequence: TGTGCCAGCAGCCACGGGGTCCAAGCCTCTGAAGCTTTCTTT. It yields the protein CASSHGVQASEAFF.

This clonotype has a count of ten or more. DNA of the CDR3: TGCAGTGCCATACCCCTTCAGCGGGACAGGGGTGCTTTCTTT. Amino acids: CSAIPLQRDRGAFF. The genes are TRBV20-1 and TRBJ1-1; the match to TRBD1 covers 10 bases. The CDR3 totals 14 residues. Trimming removed 6 bases from V and 11 bases from J; junction bases left unmatched: 15. The germline gives CDR1 DFQATT, CDR2 SNEGSKA (reference sequence).

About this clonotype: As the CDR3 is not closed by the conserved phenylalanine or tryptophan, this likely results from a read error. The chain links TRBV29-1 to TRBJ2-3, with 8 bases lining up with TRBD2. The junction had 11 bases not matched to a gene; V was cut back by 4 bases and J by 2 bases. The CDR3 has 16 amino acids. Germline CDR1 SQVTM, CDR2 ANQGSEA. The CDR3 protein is CSVGRNGRDSTDTQYY. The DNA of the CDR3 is TGCAGCGTTGGGCGGAACGGGAGGGATTCCACAGATACGCAGTATTAT.